The clone carrying this T cell receptor (beta chain) was recorded at least ten times. This entry comes from a study of T and B cells in COVID-19 patients. Background on the study: Recovered patients mostly had mild to moderate COVID-19 managed as outpatients.

TRB rearrangements were amplified by multiplex PCR with BIOMED2 TRB-A/B primers. TCRdb recomputed calls from the multiplex PCR reads with MiXCR, one row per CDR3 protein. The table records some 16,000 distinct CDR3 sequences, around 30% of them present only once. Germline assignment: CDR1 MNHEY and CDR2 SVGAGI. The CDR3 is made up of 15 amino acids. Trimming took off 5 bases at V and 5 bases at J, with 16 bases between the two ends. From blood, about 250-500 ng of genomic DNA served as TRB template. Sequenced material: blood. The TCR comes from a human donor who had recovered from COVID-19. This chain connects TRBV6-5 to TRBJ2-1, with D possibly TRBD2 on 7 matching bases. CDR3 nucleotides: TGTGCCAGCAGTGAGGGGGGGACCTTCGACAATGAGCAGTTCTTC. Translating gives CASSEGGTFDNEQFF.